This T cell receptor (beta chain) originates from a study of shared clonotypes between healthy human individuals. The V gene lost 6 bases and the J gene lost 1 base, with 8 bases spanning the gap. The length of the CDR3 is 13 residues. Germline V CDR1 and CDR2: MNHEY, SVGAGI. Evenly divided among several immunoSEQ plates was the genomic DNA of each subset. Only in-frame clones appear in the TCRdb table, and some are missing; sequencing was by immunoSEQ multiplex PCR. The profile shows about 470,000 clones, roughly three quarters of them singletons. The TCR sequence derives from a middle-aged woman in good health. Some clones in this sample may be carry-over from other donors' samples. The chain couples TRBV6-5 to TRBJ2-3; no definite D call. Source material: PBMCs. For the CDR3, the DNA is TGTGCCAGCAGGGAGATGGGCACAGATACGCAGTATTTT. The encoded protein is CASREMGTDTQYF.